This T cell receptor (beta chain) was sequenced during a study of cytomegalovirus exposure and HLA in healthy donors. Study observations and caveats: Around 160 TCR beta chains were listed as cytomegalovirus-associated.

Germline V gene sequence: CDR1 GTSNPN, CDR2 SVGIG (reference sequence). The CDR3 is 14 residues long. After removal of 7 bases from V and 0 bases from J, the junction contained 4 bases not matched to a gene. In the PCR, 60 Vbeta and 13 Jbeta primers were used. Here immunoSEQ multiplex PCR was the method, and the copy in TCRdb shows in-frame clones only, minus some. The repertoire holds about 180,000 clones, with just over 75% as singletons. A word on this clone: Its antigen is unknown.

V gene TRBV30 combines with J gene TRBJ2-2, with 8 nucleotides matching TRBD1. What was sequenced was PBMCs. This clonotype was sampled from a man in his late teens or twenties in good health and CMV-seronegative. The CDR3 loop reads CALHRGTNTGELFF. The CDR3 nucleotides are TGTGCCTTACACAGGGGGACGAACACCGGGGAGCTGTTTTTT.